A single sample is the source of the 30 T cell receptor beta chains below, sequenced in a study of shared clonotypes between healthy human individuals. The table came from immunoSEQ multiplex PCR; TCRdb's copy has only in-frame clones and leaves some out. Of about 490,000 clones in the sample, about 85% are singletons; the top ten hold approximately 11%. The sequenced sample consisted of PBMCs. The receptors derive from a woman in her forties in good health. Some clones in this sample may be carry-over from other donors' samples.

The rearrangement links TRBV5-4 to TRBJ2-7, with 7 bases fitting TRBD1. This CDR3 is built from 14 residues. V was clipped by 4 bases and J by 3 bases; unmatched bases: 7. CDR1 is SGHNT, CDR2 YYREEE, per germline (reference sequence). Written as DNA, the CDR3 is TGTGCCAGCAGCATCAGGGGGTTGGGCTACGAGCAGTACTTC. It translates to CASSIRGLGYEQYF.

J is TRBJ2-7 and V is TRBV5-1; D might be TRBD1 (6 bases). The ends were cut back, 5 bases at V and 0 bases at J, with 12 bases in the middle. Per germline, CDR1 SGHRS and CDR2 YFSETQ. This CDR3 contains 14 residues. The CDR3 loop reads CASRPGQHSYEQYF. CDR3 sequence (DNA): TGCGCCAGCAGGCCAGGACAGCACTCCTACGAGCAGTACTTC.

CDR3 nucleotides: TGTGCCACCAGCAGAGATCAATGGGCTGAGCAGTTCTTC. Its protein product is CATSRDQWAEQFF. The gene calls are TRBV15 and TRBJ2-1; D remains ambiguous. CDR1 and CDR2 (germline): LNHNV, YYDKDF (reference sequence). The ends were cut back, 0 bases at V and 9 bases at J, with 9 bases in the middle. This CDR3 comprises 13 residues.

The gene calls are TRBV4-2 and TRBJ2-7, with 7 nucleotides matching TRBD2. J was trimmed by 3 bases and V by 0 bases; bases with no gene match: 5. CDR1 LGHNA and CDR2 YNFKEQ come from the germline V gene. This CDR3 has 15 residues. CDR3: CASSQEASGYYEQYF. The CDR3, as DNA: TGTGCCAGCAGCCAAGAGGCTAGCGGCTACTACGAGCAGTACTTC.

The CDR3 protein is CASGDTSYEQYF. DNA of the CDR3: TGCGCCAGCGGGGACACTTCCTACGAGCAGTACTTC. The V gene is TRBV5-1, the J gene TRBJ2-7; D may be TRBD1 (6 bases). Trimming took off 7 bases at V and 1 base at J, with 9 bases between the two ends. The CDR3 is 12 amino acids. Germline V gives CDR1 SGHRS, CDR2 YFSETQ.

The chain joins TRBV28 to TRBJ1-2, with D hard to call. Trimming removed 10 bases at V and 6 bases at J, with 18 bases between. CDR1 is MDHEN, CDR2 SYDVKM, per germline. The CDR3 totals 13 residues. The CDR3 nucleotides read TGTGCCATCAGGTCCCCGGCAGTACATGGCTACACCTTC. Translated, it gives CAIRSPAVHGYTF.

The chain uses TRBV6-5 and TRBJ2-1; D gene uncertain. The CDR3 is 14 amino acids. Germline values: CDR1 MNHEY, CDR2 SVGAGI. With 7 bases removed from V and 2 bases from J, the gap between germline ends came to 12 bases. CDR3 sequence: CASTLDHTYNEQFF. As DNA, the CDR3 is TGTGCCAGCACGTTGGATCACACCTACAATGAGCAGTTCTTC.

The CDR3: CASSTTGGTGELFF. The CDR3 nucleotides are TGTGCCAGCAGCACCACAGGGGGCACCGGGGAGCTGTTTTTT. The V call is TRBV28, the J call TRBJ2-2; 8 positions match TRBD1. The V gene's germline CDR1 is MDHEN and CDR2 SYDVKM. V dropped 6 bases and J dropped 4; count of bases not matched to a gene: 4. The CDR3 runs to 14 residues.

Comments on this clone: A far larger clone differs by one base, so this is likely a read error. The gene calls are TRBV29-1 and TRBJ1-1; unclear D gene. This CDR3 has 13 amino acids. The V and J ends lost 4 bases and 0 bases respectively, with 9 bases between them. Germline V gene data show CDR1 as SQVTM and CDR2 as ANQGSEA. The chain's CDR3 is CSVVLSMNTEAFF. DNA for the CDR3: TGCAGCGTTGTTCTCTCTATGAACACTGAAGCTTTCTTT.

The chain couples TRBV7-9 to TRBJ2-6; no clear D. V was clipped by 11 bases and J by 0 bases, with 11 bases between them. The V gene's germline CDR1 is SEHNR and CDR2 FQNEAQ (reference sequence). The CDR3 runs to 14 residues. CDR3 DNA: TGTGCCGCTGATCCGGTCTCTGGGGCCAACGTCCTGACTTTC. Translation gives CAADPVSGANVLTF.

For this clone: A far larger clone is one nucleotide away, so this likely arose from a read error. Other DNA variants within this sample encode the same CDR3. The chain carries TRBV28 and TRBJ1-3; TRBD1 aligns across 7 bases. The CDR3 is made up of 16 amino acids. Germline V gives CDR1 MDHEN, CDR2 SYDVKM. The CDR3 region is CASSLSGSGGGNTIYF. The CDR3, as DNA: TGTGCCAGCAGTTTAAGCGGGTCAGGGGGAGGAAACACCATATACTTT.

For this clone: This same CDR3 is encoded by further DNA sequences in the sample. V gene TRBV7-2 combines with J gene TRBJ2-5, with D unresolved. The V end lost 1 base, the J end lost 5 bases, and 5 bases lay between the germline ends. This CDR3 has 12 residues. Germline CDR1 is SGHTA and CDR2 is FQGNSA. The CDR3 protein is CASSLGRETQYF. CDR3 in DNA: TGTGCCAGCAGCTTAGGAAGGGAGACCCAGTACTTC.

As to this clone: This sequence is one base from a far larger clone and is likely a read error. The V call is TRBV7-3, the J call TRBJ1-1; no definite D call. The V gene's germline CDR1 is SGHTA and CDR2 FQGTGA. The CDR3 runs to 13 residues. The CDR3 spells CSSSSLMNTEAFF. CDR3 sequence (DNA): TGTTCCAGCAGCTCACTAATGAACACTGAAGCTTTCTTT.

This rearrangement joins TRBV7-2 to TRBJ2-1; unclear D gene. This CDR3 contains 14 residues. Germline-derived CDR1 and CDR2 are SGHTA and FQGNSA. The V end lost 1 base, the J end lost 7 bases, and 11 bases lay between the germline ends. The CDR3 loop reads CASSLVVSRNEQFF. Written as DNA, the CDR3 is TGTGCCAGCAGCTTAGTGGTTTCTCGAAATGAGCAGTTCTTC.

This rearrangement joins TRBV6-1 to TRBJ2-3; TRBD2 aligns across 9 bases. The CDR3 is 15 residues long. Looked up from germline, CDR1 is MNHNS and CDR2 is SASEGT. V shed 6 bases, J shed 0 bases, and the junction held 4 bases outside the gene matches. The CDR3 region has the DNA TGTGCCAGCAGGGAGACTAGCGGTAGCACAGATACGCAGTATTTT. It is translated as CASRETSGSTDTQYF.

As for this clone: It differs at one base from a far larger clone, so likely a read error. This CDR3 is also generated by other DNA sequences in the sample. The chain employs TRBV4-3 and TRBJ1-1, with no clear D. CDR1 is LGHNA and CDR2 is YSLEER in the germline V gene. The CDR3 runs to 15 residues. V gave up 1 base and J gave up 4 bases, with 13 bases separating them. CDR3 in DNA: TGCGCCAGCAGCCAAGTGGGCAGCCACCCCACTGAAGCTTTCTTT. Translated, it gives CASSQVGSHPTEAFF.

J is TRBJ2-1 and V is TRBV19; D possibly matches TRBD1 or TRBD2 (6 bases each). Germline CDR1 is LNHDA and CDR2 is SQIVND (reference sequence). The length of the CDR3 is 13 residues. Trimming pared 9 bases from V and 5 bases from J, leaving 14 bases between. CDR3 sequence reads: CARGGRSDNEQFF. As DNA, the CDR3 is TGTGCCAGAGGGGGGAGGTCGGACAATGAGCAGTTCTTC.

This chain links TRBV25-1 with TRBJ2-1; weak D call: TRBD2 (6 bases). With 4 bases removed from V and 5 bases from J, the gap between germline ends came to 21 bases. CDR1 MGHDK and CDR2 SYGVNS come from the germline V gene. This CDR3 has 17 residues. The CDR3 DNA sequence: TGTGCCAGCAGTGCCCTGGAGGGCAGGGTGGGGAACAATGAGCAGTTCTTC. Residues: CASSALEGRVGNNEQFF. Full variable domain (remainder filled in from reference TRBV25-1 and TRBJ2-1): EADIYQTPRYLVIGTGKKITLECSQTMGHDKMYWYQQDPGMELHLIHYSYGVNSTEKGDLSSESTVSRIRTEHFPLTLESARPSHTSQYLCASSALEGRVGNNEQFFGPGTRLTVL.

The CDR3 nucleotides read TGTGCCAGCAGCGATTACGAGCAGTACTTC. Translated, it gives CASSDYEQYF. This sequence joins TRBV7-9 and TRBJ2-7; D remains ambiguous. The CDR3 sequence is 10 residues long. In germline, CDR1 is SEHNR, CDR2 FQNEAQ (reference sequence). Between the trimmed V and J ends, which lost 5 bases and 4 bases, there was a span of 3 bases.

The rearrangement joins TRBV5-6 to TRBJ1-2; the D is unclear. The CDR3 runs 14 residues. In germline, CDR1 is SGHDT, CDR2 YYEEEE. V shed 0 bases and J shed 4 bases, with 10 bases lying between them. CDR3 nucleotides: TGTGCCAGCAGCTTGGCCAACCGGGGCTATGGCTACACCTTC. This encodes CASSLANRGYGYTF.

Comments on this clone: A much larger clonotype is one base distant, so this may be a read error. This rearrangement joins TRBV9 to TRBJ2-3, with a possible D match to TRBD1 (5 bases). The DNA end lines up better with TRBJ1-5; the J call may be wrong. Germline V gene data show CDR1 as SGDLS and CDR2 as YYNGEE. This CDR3 comprises 13 residues. This chain's CDR3 is CANPRGFADTQHF. DNA for the CDR3: TGTGCCAACCCGCGGGGGTTCGCAGATACGCAGCATTTT.

The rearrangement links TRBV7-2 to TRBJ2-7; D may match TRBD1 or TRBD2 (6 bases each). V was cut by 3 bases and J by 7 bases, with 16 bases left in between. CDR3 length: 14 amino acids. Per germline, CDR1 SGHTA and CDR2 FQGNSA. In DNA form, the CDR3 reads TGTGCCAGCAGCTTTCCGGGGGCCGAAAGAGAGCAGTACTTC. Protein sequence: CASSFPGAEREQYF.

At least ten counts were recorded for this clone. The CDR3 loop is CASSLTSANTGELFF. DNA for the CDR3: TGTGCCAGCAGCTTGACTAGCGCGAACACCGGGGAGCTGTTTTTT. The chain carries TRBV7-9 and TRBJ2-2; TRBD2 matches 8 bases. V was clipped by 3 bases and J by 0 bases; unmatched bases: 0. The CDR3 length is 15 residues. In germline, CDR1 is SEHNR, CDR2 FQNEAQ (reference sequence).

This CDR3 reads CASSARTDSTDTQYF. The CDR3, as DNA: TGCGCCAGCAGCGCACGGACGGATAGCACAGATACGCAGTATTTT. V is TRBV5-1 and J is TRBJ2-3; D ambiguous. CDR1 and CDR2 (germline): SGHRS, YFSETQ. The CDR3 sequence is 15 residues long. Trimming removed 4 bases from V and 0 bases from J, with 12 bases in between.

This clone was seen only a few times. CDR3 residues: CATTDVGGSYEQYF. The CDR3 nucleotides read TGTGCCACCACGGATGTCGGGGGCTCCTACGAGCAGTACTTC. The chain carries TRBV27 and TRBJ2-5, with a tentative D call TRBD2 (6 bases). The J call may be incorrect, as the DNA end agrees better with TRBJ2-7. The CDR3 is made up of 14 amino acids. CDR1 MNHEY and CDR2 SMNVEV come from the germline V gene (reference sequence).

This sequence joins TRBV30 and TRBJ1-3; possible D gene TRBD1, 5 bases. From germline, CDR1 is GTSNPN and CDR2 SVGIG (reference sequence). CDR3 length: 14 amino acids. V was cut by 0 bases and J by 7 bases, with 13 bases left in between. The CDR3 DNA is TGTGCCTGGAGTGTTAATGGGGCGCGGAACACCATATATTTT. Translating it yields CAWSVNGARNTIYF.

V and J are TRBV11-2 and TRBJ1-1, with D perhaps TRBD1 (6 bases). This CDR3 comprises 14 residues. CDR1 and CDR2 from the germline V gene are SGHAT and FQNNGV. V was trimmed by 0 bases and J by 5 bases, leaving 10 bases between them. CDR3 sequence (DNA): TGTGCCAGCAGCTTAGATCGCACAGGGACTGAAGCTTTCTTT. Protein product: CASSLDRTGTEAFF.

The chain is built from TRBV6-4 and TRBJ2-3; D possibly corresponds to TRBD2 (5 bases). The germline V and J ends were trimmed by 4 bases and 4 bases, with 15 bases remaining between them. This CDR3 is built from 15 residues. Germline V gives CDR1 MRHNA, CDR2 SNTAGT. CDR3 sequence reads: CASSATISGADTQYF. The CDR3 DNA follows: TGTGCCAGCAGTGCCACCATCAGCGGTGCAGATACGCAGTATTTT.

By proportion, this clone is medium-sized. Other DNA sequences from this sample encode an identical CDR3 as well. This chain links TRBV30 with TRBJ1-1, with D perhaps matching TRBD1 (6 bases). Germline V gene lookup returns CDR1 GTSNPN and CDR2 SVGIG (reference sequence). The length of the CDR3 is 15 residues. The V gene lost 3 bases and the J gene lost 1 base, with 15 bases spanning the gap. In DNA form, the CDR3 reads TGTGCCTGGAGCCTTGGACAGAAAAAGAACACTGAAGCTTTCTTT. Translated: CAWSLGQKKNTEAFF.

V gene TRBV5-1 combines with J gene TRBJ2-7; D tentatively reads TRBD1 or TRBD2 (5 bases each). V was cut by 9 bases and J by 5 bases, with 18 bases left in between. Germline CDR1 and CDR2: SGHRS and YFSETQ. CDR3 length: 13 residues. CDR3 coding DNA: TGCGCCACGGGCCGGACCATGGGGGACGAGCAGTACTTC. Amino acids: CATGRTMGDEQYF.